Shown below are 13 T cell receptor beta chains from a single sample sequenced in a study of cytomegalovirus exposure and HLA in healthy donors. Data came from immunoSEQ multiplex PCR; TCRdb stores just in-frame clones and leaves some out. The top ten hold 13% of the sample, which has about 200,000 clones, 70% to 85% seen once. Material: PBMCs. The receptors shown here come from a woman aged 25 to 39 in good health and CMV-seropositive.

This clone was observed a handful of times. The rearrangement links TRBV7-6 to TRBJ1-1; D remains ambiguous. CDR3 size: 13 residues. Germline V gene data show CDR1 as SGHVS and CDR2 as FNYEAQ. Trimming took off 6 bases at V and 3 bases at J, with 11 bases between the two ends. The chain's CDR3 is CASSPLEDTEAFF. The CDR3 nucleotides read TGTGCCAGCAGTCCACTGGAGGACACTGAAGCTTTCTTT.

The rearrangement links TRBV11-2 to TRBJ2-7; 9 nucleotides line up with TRBD2. The CDR3 loop spans 17 amino acids. Germline V lookup: CDR1 SGHAT, CDR2 FQNNGV. V dropped 5 bases and J dropped 0; count of bases not matched to a gene: 11. Written as DNA, the CDR3 is TGTGCCAGCAGCCCGGGGGCGGGAGGGTGGATCTCCTACGAGCAGTACTTC. Translating gives CASSPGAGGWISYEQYF.

The chain joins TRBV6-5 to TRBJ1-1; D perhaps matches TRBD1 (6 bases). This CDR3 spans 15 amino acids. Trimming took off 5 bases at V and 2 bases at J, with 15 bases between the two ends. Per germline, CDR1 MNHEY and CDR2 SVGAGI. CDR3 bases: TGTGCCAGCAGTAAGACCGGGACACGAAACACTGAAGCTTTCTTT. This translates into CASSKTGTRNTEAFF.

The J gene is TRBJ2-3, the V gene TRBV30, with 14 bases aligning to TRBD2. This CDR3 is built from 15 residues. In germline, CDR1 is GTSNPN, CDR2 SVGIG (reference sequence). Trimming took 8 bases from V and 2 from J; bases not matched to a gene: 6. CDR3 protein: CAGTSGRGHTDTQYF. The CDR3 DNA sequence: TGTGCCGGGACTAGCGGGAGAGGTCACACAGATACGCAGTATTTT.

The chain links TRBV28 to TRBJ2-7; D might be TRBD1 (5 bases). V gave up 5 bases and J gave up 7 bases, with 24 bases separating them. The CDR3 runs to 16 residues. CDR1 is MDHEN and CDR2 is SYDVKM in the germline V gene. The CDR3 protein is CASSPQGALRLKEQYF. The CDR3 nucleotides are TGTGCCAGCAGTCCCCAGGGCGCCCTCCGTCTTAAAGAGCAGTACTTC.

This chain links TRBV29-1 with TRBJ2-2, with 11 positions matching TRBD1. Germline CDR1 SQVTM, CDR2 ANQGSEA. V dropped 5 bases and J dropped 2; count of bases not matched to a gene: 4. The CDR3 is made up of 15 amino acids. CDR3 in DNA: TGCAGCGTTTTTGGACAGGGGGCAAACACCGGGGAGCTGTTTTTT. Residues: CSVFGQGANTGELFF.

This chain's CDR3 is CAWTFLRIGEQFF. CDR3 DNA: TGTGCCTGGACGTTTCTGAGAATTGGTGAGCAGTTCTTC. The V gene is TRBV30, the J gene TRBJ2-1; unclear D gene. CDR1 and CDR2 (germline): GTSNPN, SVGIG (reference sequence). V gave up 4 bases and J gave up 9 bases, with 16 bases separating them. CDR3 length equals 13 residues.

J is TRBJ2-1 and V is TRBV6-1, with TRBD1 matching 9 bases. The germline V gene encodes CDR1 MNHNS and CDR2 SASEGT. The CDR3 is 16 residues long. Trimming cost V 4 bases and J 7 bases; bases outside gene matches: 11. CDR3 loop: CASSVSLGTGINEQFF. CDR3 nucleotides: TGTGCCAGCAGTGTATCGTTGGGGACAGGGATAAATGAGCAGTTCTTC.

The V and J genes are TRBV6-5 and TRBJ2-2; tentative D call: TRBD2 (5 bases). The length of the CDR3 is 15 residues. Germline values: CDR1 MNHEY, CDR2 SVGAGI. Trimming took off 7 bases at V and 1 base at J, with 13 bases between the two ends. The CDR3 region is CASTPVGGNTGELFF. DNA for the CDR3: TGTGCCAGCACCCCGGTCGGAGGGAACACCGGGGAGCTGTTTTTT.

The CDR3, as DNA: TGTGCCAGCAGCTCCTCACCCGACAGCTCCTACGAGCAGTACTTC. Protein product: CASSSSPDSSYEQYF. This rearrangement joins TRBV5-5 to TRBJ2-7, with D possibly TRBD1 on 5 matching bases. This CDR3 is built from 15 residues. V shed 3 bases and J shed 0 bases, with 13 bases lying between them. Per the germline V gene, CDR1 is SGHKS and CDR2 is YYEKEE (reference sequence).

Written as DNA, the CDR3 is TGCAGCGTTGAAGATCAACGACAGGGTAACGGCTATGGCTACACCTTC. This sequence encodes CSVEDQRQGNGYGYTF. This chain links TRBV29-1 with TRBJ1-2; 7 nucleotides match TRBD1. The CDR3 covers 16 residues. Germline V lookup: CDR1 SQVTM, CDR2 ANQGSEA. Trimming took 0 bases from V and 4 from J; bases not matched to a gene: 11. Full variable domain (rest looked up from reference TRBV29-1 and TRBJ1-2): SAVISQKPSRDICQRGTSLTIQCQVDSQVTMMFWYRQQPGQSLTLIATANQGSEATYESGFVIDKFPISRPNLTFSTLTVSNMSPEDSSIYLCSVEDQRQGNGYGYTFGSGTRLTVV.

V gene TRBV25-1 combines with J gene TRBJ1-1; D perhaps matches TRBD1 (5 bases). Germline assignment: CDR1 MGHDK and CDR2 SYGVNS. Deletions cut 4 bases from V and 5 bases from J, with 17 bases between. This CDR3 is built from 15 residues. The DNA of the CDR3 is TGTGCCAGCAGTGCCCGACAGACCTCTACGACTGAAGCTTTCTTT. Its translation: CASSARQTSTTEAFF.

This clone was seen a single time. CDR3 residues: CASTSGGTGVLVNTEAFF. The CDR3, as DNA: TGTGCCAGTACTTCCGGGGGGACAGGGGTTCTGGTGAACACTGAAGCTTTCTTT. This rearrangement joins TRBV19 to TRBJ1-1; 10 bases fit TRBD1. Germline V lookup: CDR1 LNHDA, CDR2 SQIVND (reference sequence). The CDR3 spans 18 residues. Germline trimming cut 7 bases from V and 0 bases from J; bases unmatched to any gene: 14.